This T cell receptor beta chain was retrieved from a study of T-cell memory formation after mild COVID-19. This clonotype was observed at least ten times. Looked up from germline, CDR1 is SGHTA and CDR2 is FQGTGA. This CDR3 has 18 amino acids. V trimming: 2 bases; J trimming: 1 base; junction bases outside the gene matches: 8. TCRdb passed the 5' RACE reads through MiXCR, listing each CDR3 protein once. The sample has around 500,000 distinct CDR3 sequences, about 20% seen once. The source material was PBMCs or a T cell subset sorted from them (not recorded which). This sequence joins TRBV7-3 and TRBJ2-1; 10 bases are a match to TRBD2. The sequence derives from an adult woman who had mild COVID-19 (a few samples of this study predate the infection). Cell type and time point are not known. The CDR3 DNA is TGTGCCAGCAGCTTACAGGCTAGCGGGAGCGGATCCTACAATGAGCAGTTCTTC. It encodes CASSLQASGSGSYNEQFF. Combining the CDR3 with reference TRBV7-3 and TRBJ2-1 gives the whole variable domain GAGVSQTPSNKVTEKGKYVELRCDPISGHTALYWYRQSLGQGPEFLIYFQGTGAADDSGLPNDRFFAVRPEGSVSTLKIQRTERGDSAVYLCASSLQASGSGSYNEQFFGPGTRLTVL.